The text below deals with one T cell receptor (beta chain). Its antigen is currently unknown. The sample originates from a study of graft-versus-host responses after intestinal transplantation. Libraries were prepared by immunoSEQ multiplex PCR; TCRdb keeps only in-frame clonotypes and omits some of them. The sample yields over 80,000 clones, 85% to 95% seen once. Notes on the study in general: Researchers found GvH clones in recipient marrow, and some showed up first in ileum or blood.

CDR3 size: 17 residues. Looked up from germline, CDR1 is MNHEY and CDR2 is SMNVEV (reference sequence). The V end lost 7 bases, the J end lost 0 bases, and 16 bases lay between the germline ends. This clonotype was obtained from a human donor who was the organ donor for an intestinal transplant. The starting material was unstimulated CD8+ T cells sorted from spleen or lymph node cells, obtained before transplant. The V call is TRBV27, the J call TRBJ2-6; a possible D gene is TRBD1 (5 bases). In nucleotides, the CDR3 is TGTGCCAGCACCTCCCAGACAGCAGTCTCTGGGGCCAACGTCCTGACTTTC. It yields the protein CASTSQTAVSGANVLTF.